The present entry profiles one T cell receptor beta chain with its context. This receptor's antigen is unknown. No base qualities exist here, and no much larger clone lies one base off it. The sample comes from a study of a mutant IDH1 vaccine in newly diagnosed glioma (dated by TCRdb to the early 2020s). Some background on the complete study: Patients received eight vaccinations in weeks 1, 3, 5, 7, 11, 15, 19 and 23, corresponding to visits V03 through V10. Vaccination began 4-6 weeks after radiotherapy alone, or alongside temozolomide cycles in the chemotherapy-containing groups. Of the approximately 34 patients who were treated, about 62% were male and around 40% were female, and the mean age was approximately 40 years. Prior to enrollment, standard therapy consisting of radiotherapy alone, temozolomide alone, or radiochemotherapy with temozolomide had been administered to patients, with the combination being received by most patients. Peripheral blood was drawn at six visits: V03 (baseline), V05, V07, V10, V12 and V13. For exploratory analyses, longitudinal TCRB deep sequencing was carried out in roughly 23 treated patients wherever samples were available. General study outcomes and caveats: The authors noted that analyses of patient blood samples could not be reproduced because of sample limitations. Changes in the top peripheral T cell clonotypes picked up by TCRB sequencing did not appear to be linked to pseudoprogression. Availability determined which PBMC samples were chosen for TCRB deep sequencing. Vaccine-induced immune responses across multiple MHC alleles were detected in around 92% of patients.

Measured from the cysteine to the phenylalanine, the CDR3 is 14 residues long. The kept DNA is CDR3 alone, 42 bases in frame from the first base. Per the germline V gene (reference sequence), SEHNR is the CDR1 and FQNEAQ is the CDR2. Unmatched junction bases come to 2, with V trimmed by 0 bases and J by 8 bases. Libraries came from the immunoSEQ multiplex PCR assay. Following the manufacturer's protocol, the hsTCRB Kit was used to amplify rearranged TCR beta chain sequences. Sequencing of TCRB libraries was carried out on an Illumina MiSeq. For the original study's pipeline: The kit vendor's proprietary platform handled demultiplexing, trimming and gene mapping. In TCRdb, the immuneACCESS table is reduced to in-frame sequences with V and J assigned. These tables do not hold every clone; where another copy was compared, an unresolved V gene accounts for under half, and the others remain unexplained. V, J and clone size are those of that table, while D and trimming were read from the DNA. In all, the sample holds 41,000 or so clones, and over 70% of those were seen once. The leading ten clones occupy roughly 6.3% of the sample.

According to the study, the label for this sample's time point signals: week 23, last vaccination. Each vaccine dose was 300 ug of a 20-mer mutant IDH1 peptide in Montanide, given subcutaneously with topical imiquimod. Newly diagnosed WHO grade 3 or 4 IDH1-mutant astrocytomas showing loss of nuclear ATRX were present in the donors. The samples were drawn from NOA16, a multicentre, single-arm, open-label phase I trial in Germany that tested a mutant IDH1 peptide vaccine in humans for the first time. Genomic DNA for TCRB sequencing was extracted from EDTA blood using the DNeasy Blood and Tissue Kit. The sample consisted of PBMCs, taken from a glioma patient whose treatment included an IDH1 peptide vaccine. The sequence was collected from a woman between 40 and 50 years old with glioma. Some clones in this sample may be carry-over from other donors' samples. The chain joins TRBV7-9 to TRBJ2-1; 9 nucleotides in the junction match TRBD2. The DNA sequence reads TGTGCCAGCAGCTTAGCGGGACTAGCTTATGAGCAGTTCTTC. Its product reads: CASSLAGLAYEQFF.